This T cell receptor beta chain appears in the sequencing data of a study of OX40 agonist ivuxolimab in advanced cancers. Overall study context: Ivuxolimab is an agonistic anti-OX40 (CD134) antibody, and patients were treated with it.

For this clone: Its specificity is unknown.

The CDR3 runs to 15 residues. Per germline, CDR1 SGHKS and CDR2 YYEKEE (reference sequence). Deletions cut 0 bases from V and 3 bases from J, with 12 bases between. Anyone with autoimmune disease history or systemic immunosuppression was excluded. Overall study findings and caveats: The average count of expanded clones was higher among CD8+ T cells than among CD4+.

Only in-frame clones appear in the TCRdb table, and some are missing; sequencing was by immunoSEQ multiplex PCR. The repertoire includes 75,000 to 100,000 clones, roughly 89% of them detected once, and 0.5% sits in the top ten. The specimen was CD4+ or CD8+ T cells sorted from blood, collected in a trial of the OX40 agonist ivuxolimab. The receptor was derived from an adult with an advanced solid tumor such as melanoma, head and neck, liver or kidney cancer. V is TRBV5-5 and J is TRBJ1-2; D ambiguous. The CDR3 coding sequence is TGTGCCAGCAGCTTGGGGGAGGGCTCTTACTATGGCTACACCTTC. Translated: CASSLGEGSYYGYTF.